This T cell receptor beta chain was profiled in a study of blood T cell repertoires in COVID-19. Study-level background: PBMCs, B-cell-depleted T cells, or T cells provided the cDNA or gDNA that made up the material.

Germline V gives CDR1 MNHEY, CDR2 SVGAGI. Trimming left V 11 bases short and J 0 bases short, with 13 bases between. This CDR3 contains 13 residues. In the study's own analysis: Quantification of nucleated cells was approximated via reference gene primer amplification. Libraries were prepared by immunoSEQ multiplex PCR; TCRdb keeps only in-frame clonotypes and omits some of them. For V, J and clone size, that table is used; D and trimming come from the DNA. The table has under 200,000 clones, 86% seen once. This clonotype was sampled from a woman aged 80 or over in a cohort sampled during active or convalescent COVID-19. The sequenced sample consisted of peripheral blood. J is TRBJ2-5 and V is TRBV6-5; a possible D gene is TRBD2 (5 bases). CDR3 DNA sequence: TGTGCCGGCTCTTCGGGGTACCAAGAGACCCAGTACTTC. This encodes CAGSSGYQETQYF.